This T cell receptor (beta chain) comes out of a study of blood T cells in healthy people across ages. V lost 1 base, J lost 4 bases, and 4 bases stayed unmatched. Per germline, CDR1 SGHRS and CDR2 YFSETQ. This CDR3 comprises 16 residues. Next came a second PCR, run for about 6 to 11 cycles, which used a sample-barcoded 5' primer along with a J-beta primer mix. All cDNA molecules were each tagged by a template-switch adaptor with 12 random nucleotides. TCRdb re-called the 5' RACE reads through MiXCR, storing one row per CDR3 protein. The table lists about 640,000 distinct CDR3 sequences, around 54% of them singletons.

The TCR originated in a man aged 55 to 69 in good health. Input material: blood. The chain recombines TRBV5-1 with TRBJ2-2, with TRBD1 identical over 10 bases. The CDR3 loop reads CASSLRGQGSTGELFF. The CDR3 nucleotides read TGCGCCAGCAGCTTGCGGGGACAGGGGAGCACCGGGGAGCTGTTTTTT.